Listed below are T cell receptor beta chains from one sample, sequenced in a study of CD8 T cells in Susac syndrome. TCRdb re-derived calls from the immunoSEQ multiplex PCR reads in MiXCR, one entry per CDR3 protein. The table includes about 180,000 distinct CDR3 sequences, roughly 92% detected once. Sequenced input: CD4+ T cells from PBMCs. The source of these receptors is a human donor with Susac syndrome. Both conserved end residues are part of each CDR3. A D gene is named only where the DNA matches it firmly. A row's size may be missing; if present it is once, few, many or a size class.

length: 13; size: .; J: TRBJ1-6; D: TRBD1; V: TRBV2; DNA: TGTGCCAGCGGACAGGGCGGGTTTTCACCCCTCCACTTT; CDR3: CASGQGGFSPLHF
length: 15; size: .; J: TRBJ2-1; D: TRBD2; V: TRBV10-3; DNA: TGTGCCATCAGAGGGTTAGCGGGGGGGCCTGGAGAGCAGTTCTTC; CDR3: CAIRGLAGGPGEQFF
length: 15; size: .; J: TRBJ1-3; D: .; V: TRBV12-3/TRBV12-4; DNA: TGTGCCAGCAGTTTATTTCTGGGGAGTGGAAACACCATATATTTT; CDR3: CASSLFLGSGNTIYF
length: 13; size: .; J: TRBJ2-7; D: .; V: TRBV12-3/TRBV12-4; DNA: TGTGCCAGCAGTCAACTCCTCGGGTTCGAGCAGTACTTC; CDR3: CASSQLLGFEQYF
length: 16; size: .; J: TRBJ1-2; D: TRBD1; V: TRBV5-5; DNA: TGTGCCAGCAGCTCATCACCGGGACAGATTAACTATGGCTACACCTTC; CDR3: CASSSSPGQINYGYTF
length: 13; size: .; J: TRBJ2-3; D: .; V: TRBV5-4; DNA: TGTGCCAGCAGCTCCTCAGGGAGGGATACGCAGTATTTT; CDR3: CASSSSGRDTQYF
length: 13; size: .; J: TRBJ2-7; D: .; V: TRBV11-2; DNA: TGTGCCAGCAGCTGGGGGCGTCAGTACGAGCAGTACTTC; CDR3: CASSWGRQYEQYF
length: 11; size: .; J: TRBJ2-2; D: TRBD1; V: TRBV29-1; DNA: TGCAGCGTCGACAGGGTCGGGGAGCTGTTTTTT; CDR3: CSVDRVGELFF
length: 18; size: once; J: TRBJ2-3; D: TRBD2; V: TRBV9; DNA: TGTGCCAGCAGCGTAAGGTCTAGCGGGGGGGAAGTCACAGATACGCAGTATTTT; CDR3: CASSVRSSGGEVTDTQYF
length: 16; size: .; J: TRBJ1-4; D: .; V: TRBV11-2; DNA: TGTGCCAGCAGCCCAAGGCCTCAGGGGTCGGGTGAAAAACTGTTTTTT; CDR3: CASSPRPQGSGEKLFF
length: 15; size: .; J: TRBJ2-1; D: TRBD2; V: TRBV5-4; DNA: TGTGCCAGCAGCCGAGCTAGCGGGAGCTACAATGAGCAGTTCTTC; CDR3: CASSRASGSYNEQFF
length: 15; size: .; J: TRBJ2-3; D: .; V: TRBV9; DNA: TGTGCCAGCAGCGTTTTTTCCAGCAGCACAGATACGCAGTATTTT; CDR3: CASSVFSSSTDTQYF
length: 17; size: .; J: TRBJ2-3; D: TRBD2; V: TRBV5-4; DNA: TGTGCCAGCAGCCCGATCACTAGCGGAGGATACACAGATACGCAGTATTTT; CDR3: CASSPITSGGYTDTQYF
length: 13; size: .; J: TRBJ1-5; D: .; V: TRBV19; DNA: TGTGCCAGTAGTGGGGGCCGCGATCAGCCCCAGCATTTT; CDR3: CASSGGRDQPQHF
length: 13; size: .; J: TRBJ1-2; D: .; V: TRBV5-1; DNA: TGCGCCAGCAGTCAAGACAGCGGCTATGGCTACACCTTC; CDR3: CASSQDSGYGYTF
length: 15; size: .; J: TRBJ2-3; D: TRBD1; V: TRBV18; DNA: TGTGCCAGCTCACCACGACAGGGTCTATCAGATACGCAGTATTTT; CDR3: CASSPRQGLSDTQYF
length: 15; size: .; J: TRBJ2-7; D: .; V: TRBV11-1; DNA: TGTGCCAGCAGCTATTCGACGGGCCTCTCCTACGAGCAGTACTTC; CDR3: CASSYSTGLSYEQYF
length: 14; size: .; J: TRBJ1-6; D: .; V: TRBV7-2; DNA: TGTGCCAGCAGCTTAGAGGGATATAATTCACCCCTCCACTTT; CDR3: CASSLEGYNSPLHF
length: 13; size: .; J: TRBJ2-2; D: .; V: TRBV2; DNA: TGTGCCAGCAACAGACAGGACACCGGGGAGCTGTTTTTT; CDR3: CASNRQDTGELFF
length: 13; size: .; J: TRBJ1-2; D: .; V: TRBV12-3/TRBV12-4; DNA: TGTGCCAGCAGTTTCACCGGGAACTATGGCTACACCTTC; CDR3: CASSFTGNYGYTF
length: 16; size: once; J: TRBJ1-6; D: .; V: TRBV7-8; DNA: TGTGCCAGCAGCCAGATTACAGGGTATTCATATTCACCCCTCCACTTT; CDR3: CASSQITGYSYSPLHF
length: 16; size: .; J: TRBJ1-2; D: .; V: TRBV18; DNA: TGTGCCAGCTCACCACAGGGAATCGTTACTAACTATGGCTACACCTTC; CDR3: CASSPQGIVTNYGYTF
length: 15; size: .; J: TRBJ2-3; D: TRBD1; V: TRBV2; DNA: TGTGCCAGCAGTGAACAGGGACAGGGTGCGGATACGCAGTATTTT; CDR3: CASSEQGQGADTQYF
length: 11; size: once; J: TRBJ1-1; D: .; V: TRBV30; DNA: TGTGCCTGGAGTGCCGGGAGGACGGGATACTTT; CDR3: CAWSAGRTGYF
length: 14; size: .; J: TRBJ1-6; D: TRBD1; V: TRBV6-2/TRBV6-3; DNA: TGTGCCAGCAGGACGACAGGGGGCTATTCACCCCTCCACTTT; CDR3: CASRTTGGYSPLHF
length: 13; size: .; J: TRBJ2-5; D: .; V: TRBV4-2; DNA: TGTGCCAGCAGCCAAGATCTAGCAGAGACCCAGTACTTC; CDR3: CASSQDLAETQYF
length: 15; size: .; J: TRBJ2-7; D: TRBD1; V: TRBV27; DNA: TGTGCCAGCAGTTCCGGGACAGGGGCGAAAAGTGAGCAGTACTTC; CDR3: CASSSGTGAKSEQYF
length: 17; size: few; J: TRBJ2-3; D: TRBD2; V: TRBV11-2; DNA: TGTGCCAGCAGCCGCCAAACACTAGCGGGGGGGCTGAATACGCAGTATTTT; CDR3: CASSRQTLAGGLNTQYF
length: 15; size: .; J: TRBJ2-5; D: TRBD1; V: TRBV20-1; DNA: TGCAGTGCTAGTGATGGGACAGGGGGGCGGGAGACCCAGTACTTC; CDR3: CSASDGTGGRETQYF
length: 15; size: .; J: TRBJ2-4; D: .; V: TRBV2; DNA: TGTGCCAGCAGAAGCACAGGGCCGGCCAAAAACATTCAGTACTTC; CDR3: CASRSTGPAKNIQYF
length: 13; size: .; J: TRBJ2-7; D: TRBD1; V: TRBV2; DNA: TGTGCCAGCAGAGTGACAGGGTCCTACGAGCAGTACTTC; CDR3: CASRVTGSYEQYF
length: 15; size: .; J: TRBJ1-6; D: .; V: TRBV3-1; DNA: TGTGCCAGCAGCCAGGGGGGCCGGTATAATTCACCCCTCCACTTT; CDR3: CASSQGGRYNSPLHF
length: 16; size: .; J: TRBJ2-6; D: TRBD1; V: TRBV30; DNA: TGTGCCTGGAAAAAACAGGGGTTAGCTGGGGCCAACGTCCTGACTTTC; CDR3: CAWKKQGLAGANVLTF
length: 15; size: .; J: TRBJ1-2; D: TRBD1; V: TRBV5-4; DNA: TGTGCCAGCAGCCCCGACAGGGGCGCGGACTATGGCTACACCTTC; CDR3: CASSPDRGADYGYTF
length: 11; size: .; J: TRBJ1-2; D: .; V: TRBV9; DNA: TGTGCCAGCAGCGTCCCGCGGGGCTACACCTTC; CDR3: CASSVPRGYTF
length: 15; size: once; J: TRBJ2-7; D: .; V: TRBV18; DNA: TGTGCCAGCTCACCACCCGGAGGACAGCTCTACGAGCAGTACTTC; CDR3: CASSPPGGQLYEQYF
length: 11; size: .; J: TRBJ1-2; D: TRBD1; V: TRBV29-1; DNA: TGCAGCGTTGGGACAGGAGATGGCTACACCTTC; CDR3: CSVGTGDGYTF
length: 14; size: .; J: TRBJ2-7; D: .; V: TRBV7-2; DNA: TGTGCCAGCAGCCTCCAACAGGGAGCGAACGAGCAGTACTTC; CDR3: CASSLQQGANEQYF
length: 14; size: .; J: TRBJ1-5; D: .; V: TRBV3-1; DNA: TGTGCCAGCAGCCGAGGTGAGGGCAATCAGCCCCAGCATTTT; CDR3: CASSRGEGNQPQHF
length: 16; size: .; J: TRBJ2-2; D: .; V: TRBV5-4; DNA: TGTGCCAGCAGCTTGGGTATCACAGTGAACACCGGGGAGCTGTTTTTT; CDR3: CASSLGITVNTGELFF
length: 16; size: .; J: TRBJ2-7; D: TRBD2; V: TRBV7-2; DNA: TGTGCCAGCAGCATAGGGTCGGGACTAGCGGGCTACGAGCAGTACTTC; CDR3: CASSIGSGLAGYEQYF
length: 14; size: .; J: TRBJ2-7; D: TRBD1; V: TRBV6-2/TRBV6-3; DNA: TGTGCCAGCAGAGCGGGGACAGGGGGCTACGAGCAGTACTTC; CDR3: CASRAGTGGYEQYF
length: 17; size: few; J: TRBJ1-4; D: TRBD1; V: TRBV7-2; DNA: TGTGCCAGCAGCTTAGCTCGAGTCGGGACAGCGAATGAAAAACTGTTTTTT; CDR3: CASSLARVGTANEKLFF
length: 13; size: .; J: TRBJ2-7; D: TRBD1; V: TRBV29-1; DNA: TGCAGCGTTGACCCGACAGGGGGTTCCGAGCAGTACTTC; CDR3: CSVDPTGGSEQYF
length: 14; size: .; J: TRBJ1-2; D: .; V: TRBV18; DNA: TGTGCCAGCTCACCCCAGACAAGACCTGATGGCTACACCTTC; CDR3: CASSPQTRPDGYTF
length: 15; size: .; J: TRBJ1-6; D: TRBD1; V: TRBV4-3; DNA: TGCGCCAGCAGCGAGATGGACAGGGGGAATTCACCCCTCCACTTT; CDR3: CASSEMDRGNSPLHF
length: 13; size: once; J: TRBJ2-1; D: TRBD2; V: TRBV6-1; DNA: TGTGCCACCTTACTAGCGGGGGGGAATGAGCAGTTCTTC; CDR3: CATLLAGGNEQFF